This paragraph covers one T cell receptor beta chain sequence. The record originates from a study of blood T cell repertoires in COVID-19. Seattle patients were enrolled during active infection and followed longitudinally. Here immunoSEQ multiplex PCR was the method, and the copy in TCRdb shows in-frame clones only, minus some. The repertoire consists of about 300,000 clones, with roughly nine tenths occurring once and the leading ten covering 1.8%. This CDR3 has 15 residues. The V gene end was trimmed by 4 bases and the J gene end by 2 bases; junction bases not matched to a gene: 7. Germline loops: CDR1 MNHEY, CDR2 SVGAGI.

The receptor was isolated from a young woman with COVID-19, enrolled during active disease. The genes are TRBV6-5 and TRBJ2-7; TRBD1 matches at 8 bases. The specimen sequenced was peripheral blood. CDR3 coding DNA: TGTGCCAGCAGTTCCCGACAGGGGTTACCCTACGAGCAGTACGTC. This sequence encodes CASSSRQGLPYEQYV.